This T cell receptor (beta chain) was captured in a study of blood T cells in healthy people across ages. Germline CDR1 and CDR2: SQVTM and ANQGSEA. Losses at the gene ends were 4 bases for V and 3 bases for J; bases not matched to a gene: 20. The CDR3 has 18 residues. Sample-barcoded 5' priming and a J-beta primer mix drove a second PCR of roughly 6 to 12 cycles. A template-switch adaptor containing 12 random nucleotides labeled each cDNA molecule. From each sample, at least 2.5 million paired-end reads containing CDR3 were obtained. TCRdb itself ran the 5' RACE reads through MiXCR, one entry per CDR3 protein. Of 600,000 to 1,000,000 distinct CDR3 sequences listed, approximately 25% were seen once; the top ten hold more than 3%. The sample was also reused in another study, on T cells of mothers and their children. That paper adds: Mother-child pairs who were related displayed a slightly higher overlap than unrelated pairs, a difference that was non-significant.

This TCR derives from a boy aged 5-17 years in good health. The sequenced sample consisted of blood. The chain links TRBV29-1 to TRBJ1-1; 7 positions agree with TRBD1. The CDR3 nucleotides read TGCAGCGTTGTGGACAGGTCTTATCGTAGAGGGAAGGACACTGAAGCTTTCTTT. It translates to CSVVDRSYRRGKDTEAFF.